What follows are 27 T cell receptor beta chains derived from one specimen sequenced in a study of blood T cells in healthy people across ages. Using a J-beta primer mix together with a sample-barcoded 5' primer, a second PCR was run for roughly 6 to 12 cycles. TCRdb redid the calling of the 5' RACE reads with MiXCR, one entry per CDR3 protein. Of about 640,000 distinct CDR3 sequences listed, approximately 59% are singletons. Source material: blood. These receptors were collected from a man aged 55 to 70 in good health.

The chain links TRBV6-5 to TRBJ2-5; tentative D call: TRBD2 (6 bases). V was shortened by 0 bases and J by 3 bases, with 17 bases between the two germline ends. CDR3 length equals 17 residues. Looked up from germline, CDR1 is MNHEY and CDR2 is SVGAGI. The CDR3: CASSYSVSGGRKETQYF. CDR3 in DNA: TGTGCCAGCAGTTACTCGGTATCAGGAGGGAGAAAAGAGACCCAGTACTTC.

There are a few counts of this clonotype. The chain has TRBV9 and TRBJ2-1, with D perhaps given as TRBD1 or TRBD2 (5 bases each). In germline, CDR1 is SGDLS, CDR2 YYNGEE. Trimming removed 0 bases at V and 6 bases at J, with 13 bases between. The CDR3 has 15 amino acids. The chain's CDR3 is CASSVVLLGPNEQFF. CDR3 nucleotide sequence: TGTGCCAGCAGCGTAGTCCTTTTGGGACCCAATGAGCAGTTCTTC.

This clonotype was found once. The CDR3 loop reads CASTGTSGRPPYEQYF. The CDR3 region has the DNA TGTGCCAGCACCGGGACTAGCGGTCGCCCGCCCTACGAGCAGTACTTC. The chain couples TRBV25-1 to TRBJ2-7; TRBD2 aligns across 11 bases. V was pared by 7 bases and J by 2 bases, with 10 bases of the junction left unmatched. This CDR3 spans 16 amino acids. Germline loops: CDR1 MGHDK, CDR2 SYGVNS.

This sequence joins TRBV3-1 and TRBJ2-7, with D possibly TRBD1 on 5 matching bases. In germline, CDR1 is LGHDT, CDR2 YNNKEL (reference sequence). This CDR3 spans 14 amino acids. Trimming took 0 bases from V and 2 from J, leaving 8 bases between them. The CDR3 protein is CASSQEAGTYEQYF. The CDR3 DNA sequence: TGTGCCAGCAGCCAAGAGGCAGGGACCTACGAGCAGTACTTC.

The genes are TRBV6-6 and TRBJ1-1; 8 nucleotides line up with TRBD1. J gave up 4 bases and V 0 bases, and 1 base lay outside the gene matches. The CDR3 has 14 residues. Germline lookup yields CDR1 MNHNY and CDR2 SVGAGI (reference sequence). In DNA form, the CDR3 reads TGTGCCAGCAGTTACTCAACAGGGGGCACTGAAGCTTTCTTT. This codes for CASSYSTGGTEAFF.

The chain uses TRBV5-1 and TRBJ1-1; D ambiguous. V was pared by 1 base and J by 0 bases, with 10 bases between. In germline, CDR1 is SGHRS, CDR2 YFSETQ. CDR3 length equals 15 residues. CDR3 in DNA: TGCGCCAGCAGCTTGAACGGAGTGATGAACACTGAAGCTTTCTTT. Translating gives CASSLNGVMNTEAFF.

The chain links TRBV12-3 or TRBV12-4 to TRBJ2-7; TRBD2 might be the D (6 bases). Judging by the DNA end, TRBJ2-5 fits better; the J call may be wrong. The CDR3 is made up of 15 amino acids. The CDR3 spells CASSPGLIKGETQYF. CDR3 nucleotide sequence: TGTGCCAGCAGTCCGGGACTGATAAAGGGAGAGACCCAGTACTTC.

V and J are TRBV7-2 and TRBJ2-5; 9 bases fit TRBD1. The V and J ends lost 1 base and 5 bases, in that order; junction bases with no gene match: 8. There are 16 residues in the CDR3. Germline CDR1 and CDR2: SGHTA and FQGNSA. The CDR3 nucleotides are TGTGCCAGCAGCTTAGTTTGGGACAGGGAGGGCGAGACCCAGTACTTC. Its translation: CASSLVWDREGETQYF.

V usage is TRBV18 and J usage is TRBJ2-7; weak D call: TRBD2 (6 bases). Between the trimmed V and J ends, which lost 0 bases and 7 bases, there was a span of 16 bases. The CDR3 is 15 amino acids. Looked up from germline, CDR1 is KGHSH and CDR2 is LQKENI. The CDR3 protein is CASSPPAGTLKEQYF. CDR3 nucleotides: TGTGCCAGCTCACCACCGGCCGGGACTCTAAAGGAGCAGTACTTC.

The CDR3 region is CASSEDVGWTEAFF. CDR3 DNA sequence: TGCGCCAGCAGTGAGGACGTAGGCTGGACTGAAGCTTTCTTT. The V call is TRBV10-2, the J call TRBJ1-1, with D unresolved. Germline CDR1 is WSHSY and CDR2 is SAAADI. This CDR3 is 14 amino acids long. V was trimmed by 2 bases and J by 5 bases, leaving 12 bases between them.

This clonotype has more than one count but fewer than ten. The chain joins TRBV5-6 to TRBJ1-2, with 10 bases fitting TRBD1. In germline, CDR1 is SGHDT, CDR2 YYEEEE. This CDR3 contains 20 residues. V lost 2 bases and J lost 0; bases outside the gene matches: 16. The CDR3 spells CASSLDGPRDRGLANYGYTF. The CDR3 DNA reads TGTGCCAGCAGCTTAGATGGACCCCGGGACAGGGGTCTTGCTAACTATGGCTACACCTTC.

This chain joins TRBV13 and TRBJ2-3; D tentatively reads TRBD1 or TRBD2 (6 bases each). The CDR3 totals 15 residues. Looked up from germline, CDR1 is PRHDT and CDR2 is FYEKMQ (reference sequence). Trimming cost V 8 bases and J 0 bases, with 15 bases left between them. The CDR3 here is CASGSGGGSTDTQYF. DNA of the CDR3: TGTGCCAGCGGCTCCGGGGGCGGCAGCACAGATACGCAGTATTTT.

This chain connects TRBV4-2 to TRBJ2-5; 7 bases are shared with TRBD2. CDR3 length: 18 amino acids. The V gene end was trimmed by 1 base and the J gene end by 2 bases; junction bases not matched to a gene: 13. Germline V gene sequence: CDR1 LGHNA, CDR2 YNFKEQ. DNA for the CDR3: TGTGCCAGCAGCCAAGTCGGTCGTGGAGCGGGGTTACAAGAGACCCAGTACTTC. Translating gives CASSQVGRGAGLQETQYF.

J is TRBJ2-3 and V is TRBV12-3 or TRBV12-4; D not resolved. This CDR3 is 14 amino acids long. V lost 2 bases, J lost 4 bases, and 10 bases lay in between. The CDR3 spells CASSLSLSSDTQYF. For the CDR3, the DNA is TGTGCCAGCAGTTTAAGCCTCTCGTCAGATACGCAGTATTTT.

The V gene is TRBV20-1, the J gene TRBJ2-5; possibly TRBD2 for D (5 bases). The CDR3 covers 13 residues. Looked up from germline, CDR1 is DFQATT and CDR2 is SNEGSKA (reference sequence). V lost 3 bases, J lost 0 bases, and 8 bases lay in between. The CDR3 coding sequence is TGCAGTGCTAGGGGAGCGAACCAAGAGACCCAGTACTTC. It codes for CSARGANQETQYF.

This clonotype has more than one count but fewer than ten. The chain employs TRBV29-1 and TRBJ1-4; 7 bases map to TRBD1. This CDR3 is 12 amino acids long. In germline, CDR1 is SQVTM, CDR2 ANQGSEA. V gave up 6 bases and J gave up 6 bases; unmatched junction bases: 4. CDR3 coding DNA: TGCAGCGTGGGGACAGCTCATGAAAAACTGTTTTTT. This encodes CSVGTAHEKLFF.

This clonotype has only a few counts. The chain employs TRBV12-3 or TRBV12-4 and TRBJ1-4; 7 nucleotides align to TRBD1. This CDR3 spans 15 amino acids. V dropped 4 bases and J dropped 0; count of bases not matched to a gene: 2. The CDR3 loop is CASSWTGTTNEKLFF. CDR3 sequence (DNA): TGTGCCAGCAGTTGGACAGGAACAACTAATGAAAAACTGTTTTTT.

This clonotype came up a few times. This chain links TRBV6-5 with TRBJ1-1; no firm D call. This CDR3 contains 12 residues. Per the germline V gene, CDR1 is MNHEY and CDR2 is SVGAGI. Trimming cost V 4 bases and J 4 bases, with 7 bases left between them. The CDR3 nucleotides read TGTGCCAGCAGTTCGGGAGTCACTGAAGCTTTCTTT. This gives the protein CASSSGVTEAFF.

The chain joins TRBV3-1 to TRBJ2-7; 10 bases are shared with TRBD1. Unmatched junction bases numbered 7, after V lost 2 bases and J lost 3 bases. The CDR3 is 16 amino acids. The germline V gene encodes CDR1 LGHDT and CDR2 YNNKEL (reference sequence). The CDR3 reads CASSQRPGQGIYEQYF. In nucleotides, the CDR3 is TGTGCCAGCAGCCAACGACCGGGACAGGGGATCTACGAGCAGTACTTC.

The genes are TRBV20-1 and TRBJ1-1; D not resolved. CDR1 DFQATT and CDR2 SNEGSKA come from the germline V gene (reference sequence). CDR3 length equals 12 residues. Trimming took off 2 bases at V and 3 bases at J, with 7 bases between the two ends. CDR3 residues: CSARYGYTEAFF. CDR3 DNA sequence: TGCAGTGCTAGATACGGTTACACTGAAGCTTTCTTT.

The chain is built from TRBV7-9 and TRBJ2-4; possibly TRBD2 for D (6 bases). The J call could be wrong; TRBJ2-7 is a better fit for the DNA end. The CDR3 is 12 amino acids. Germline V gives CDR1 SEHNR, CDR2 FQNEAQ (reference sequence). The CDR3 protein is CASMGGAYEQYF. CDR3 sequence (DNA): TGTGCCAGCATGGGCGGGGCCTACGAGCAGTACTTC.

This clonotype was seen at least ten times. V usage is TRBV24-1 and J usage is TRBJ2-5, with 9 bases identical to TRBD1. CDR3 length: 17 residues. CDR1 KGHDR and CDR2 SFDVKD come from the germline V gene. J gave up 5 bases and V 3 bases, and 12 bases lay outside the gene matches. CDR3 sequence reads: CATSDARPGQGWETQYF. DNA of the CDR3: TGTGCCACCAGTGATGCCCGTCCGGGACAGGGTTGGGAGACCCAGTACTTC.

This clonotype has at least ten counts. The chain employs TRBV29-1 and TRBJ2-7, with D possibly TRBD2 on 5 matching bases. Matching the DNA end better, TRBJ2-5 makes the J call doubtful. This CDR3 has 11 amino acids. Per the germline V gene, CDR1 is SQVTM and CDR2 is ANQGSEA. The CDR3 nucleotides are TGCAGCGTTGGCTCGGGGGAGACCCAGTACTTC. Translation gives CSVGSGETQYF.

The CDR3 loop is CATSAKAGTGINEQFF. The CDR3 nucleotides read TGTGCCACCAGTGCCAAGGCAGGGACAGGTATCAATGAGCAGTTCTTC. V and J are TRBV24-1 and TRBJ2-1; 8 positions match TRBD1. With 5 bases clipped from V and 6 bases from J, the junction kept 11 bases outside the gene matches. CDR3 size: 16 residues. Per germline, CDR1 KGHDR and CDR2 SFDVKD.

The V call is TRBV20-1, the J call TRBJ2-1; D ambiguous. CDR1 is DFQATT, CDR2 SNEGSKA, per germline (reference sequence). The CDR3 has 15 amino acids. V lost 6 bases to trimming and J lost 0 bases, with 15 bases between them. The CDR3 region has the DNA TGCAGTGCCGACACTCTAGGGAACTCCTACAATGAGCAGTTCTTC. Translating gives CSADTLGNSYNEQFF.

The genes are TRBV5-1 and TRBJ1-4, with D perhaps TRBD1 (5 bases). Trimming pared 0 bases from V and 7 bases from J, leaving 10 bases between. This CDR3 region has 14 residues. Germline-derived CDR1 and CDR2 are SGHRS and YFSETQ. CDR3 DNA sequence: TGCGCCAGCAGCTTGGATCCCAGGGTTGAAAAACTGTTTTTT. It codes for CASSLDPRVEKLFF.

CDR3: CASSVEGGNWDTQYF. CDR3 in DNA: TGTGCCAGCAGCGTAGAGGGTGGGAATTGGGATACGCAGTATTTT. The chain combines TRBV9 with TRBJ2-3; D call uncertain. Per the germline V gene, CDR1 is SGDLS and CDR2 is YYNGEE. CDR3 size: 15 residues. Trimming removed 0 bases from V and 6 bases from J, with 14 bases in between.